This record covers a single T cell receptor beta chain. Its target is unknown. The data belong to a study of siplizumab effects on memory and regulatory T cells. Overall study findings and caveats: Roughly 75-95% of proliferating CD4+ or CD8+ clones lacked an assignable naive or memory phenotype.

Germline V gene data show CDR1 as SGHRS and CDR2 as YFSETQ. Trimming cost V 0 bases and J 0 bases, with 4 bases left between them. CDR3 length: 15 residues. TCRdb's copy holds only in-frame clones and misses some; the assay was immunoSEQ multiplex PCR. The sample records 87,000 or so clones, 94% being singletons. The material sequenced was non-Treg CD4+ T cells sorted from blood. This TCR came from a human donor in good health. The chain couples TRBV5-1 to TRBJ2-6; D not resolved. CDR3 region: CASSLGDSGANVLTF. In nucleotides, the CDR3 is TGCGCCAGCAGCTTGGGGGACTCTGGGGCCAACGTCCTGACTTTC.